These 5 T cell receptor beta chains originate from one sample sequenced in a study of CD8 T cells in ankylosing spondylitis (dated by TCRdb to about 2017). The library was produced with 5' RACE. Sequencing relied on an Illumina HiSeq 2500. TCRdb reprocessing: public reads trimmed at Q25 with fastp, clones called with MiXCR, in-frame beta chains kept. Identical CDR3 proteins give one entry, which carries the most common genes and DNA. Present in this sample are under 300,000 distinct CDR3 sequences, around 9.2% of which were seen just once. Clones ranked in the top ten supply almost 7% of the sample. Material for sequencing was blood, either unsorted or a sorted T cell fraction (not recorded which). The source of these receptors is a male donor with ankylosing spondylitis or in good health (not recorded which).

This clonotype was observed at least ten times. The chain links TRBV7-2 to TRBJ2-3; possibly TRBD2 for D (5 bases). V was clipped by 3 bases and J by 1 base, with 8 bases between them. Per the germline V gene, CDR1 is SGHTA and CDR2 is FQGNSA. The CDR3 is made up of 14 amino acids. CDR3 sequence reads: CASSLRVGTDTQYF. CDR3 bases: TGTGCCAGCAGCTTGCGGGTTGGCACAGATACGCAGTATTTT.

The V call is TRBV18, the J call TRBJ1-5; TRBD1 might be the D (5 bases). The CDR3 loop spans 15 amino acids. V was cut by 6 bases and J by 7 bases, with 19 bases left in between. The germline V gene encodes CDR1 KGHSH and CDR2 LQKENI. CDR3 DNA sequence: TGTGCCAGCTCGGCGGCTAGCGGGGGTGGCCAGCCCCAGCATTTT. As protein: CASSAASGGGQPQHF.

In this sample, this clonotype turned up many times. DNA for the CDR3: TGTGCCAGCAGTTACTGGAGCTTGTGGAATGAGCAGTTCTTC. It codes for CASSYWSLWNEQFF. V usage is TRBV6-2 or TRBV6-3 and J usage is TRBJ2-1; D gene unclear. Germline CDR1 is MNHEY and CDR2 is SVGEGT. CDR3 size: 14 residues. Trimming shortened V by 1 base and J by 7 bases, and 11 bases separated the two germline ends.

This clonotype has ten or more counts. V gene TRBV20-1 combines with J gene TRBJ2-7, with a tentative D call TRBD2 (5 bases). In germline, CDR1 is DFQATT, CDR2 SNEGSKA (reference sequence). This CDR3 has 13 amino acids. With 3 bases removed from V and 3 bases from J, the gap between germline ends came to 12 bases. For the CDR3, the DNA is TGCAGTGCTAGGGATAAACGGGACTACGAGCAGTACTTC. As protein: CSARDKRDYEQYF.

This clonotype has ten or more counts. The V call is TRBV24-1, the J call TRBJ2-3; D might be TRBD2 (5 bases). V was pared by 0 bases and J by 5 bases, with 11 bases between. Germline loops: CDR1 KGHDR, CDR2 SFDVKD. The CDR3 runs to 15 residues. The CDR3 region has the DNA TGTGCCACCAGTGATTTGACTAGTCGTGGAGATACGCAGTATTTT. Its translation is CATSDLTSRGDTQYF.